The clone carrying this TCR beta chain has at least ten counts. Prior chemotherapy, radiotherapy and other malignancies were absent; CT and PET/CT showed node-negative disease. These data belong to a study of prognosis after radiotherapy for stage I lung cancer. Study at large: None of the non-small cell lung cancer patients was considered medically operable.

The V gene lost 4 bases and the J gene lost 6 bases, with 18 bases spanning the gap. Germline CDR1 MGHRA, CDR2 YSYEKL. The CDR3 length is 15 residues. Researchers used two-round multiplex PCR to amplify TCR beta CDR3 starting from genomic DNA. The first PCR round targeted every TRBV and TRBJ gene with specific primers. MiXCR, run by TCRdb on the multiplex PCR reads, gives a single entry per CDR3 protein. Of over 25,000 distinct CDR3 sequences listed, 40% to 55% were seen once; the top ten hold about 15%. The sample was PBMCs, taken before or after stereotactic body radiation therapy (not recorded which). The TCR originated in a donor over 45 with non-small cell lung cancer. The chain is built from TRBV4-1 and TRBJ1-1; D gene unclear. CDR3 in amino acids: CASSLNHYPGSEAFF. The CDR3 bases are TGCGCCAGCAGCCTGAACCACTACCCGGGCTCTGAAGCTTTCTTT.